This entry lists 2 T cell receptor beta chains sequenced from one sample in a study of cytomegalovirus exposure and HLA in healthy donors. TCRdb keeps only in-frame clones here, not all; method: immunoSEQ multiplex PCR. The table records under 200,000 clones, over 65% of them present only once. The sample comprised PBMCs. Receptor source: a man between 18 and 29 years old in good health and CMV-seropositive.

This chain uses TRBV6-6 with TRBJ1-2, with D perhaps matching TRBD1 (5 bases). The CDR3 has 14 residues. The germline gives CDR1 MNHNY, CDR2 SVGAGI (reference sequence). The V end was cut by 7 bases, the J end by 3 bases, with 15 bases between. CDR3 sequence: CASTYFPGHYGYTF. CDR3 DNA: TGTGCCAGCACCTACTTCCCAGGGCACTATGGCTACACCTTC.

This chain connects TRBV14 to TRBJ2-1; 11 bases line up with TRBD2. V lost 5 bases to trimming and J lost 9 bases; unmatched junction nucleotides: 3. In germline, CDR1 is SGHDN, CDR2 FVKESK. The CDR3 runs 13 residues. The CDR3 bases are TGTGCCAGCAGCAAGGGACTAGCGGCTGAGCAGTTCTTC. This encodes CASSKGLAAEQFF.